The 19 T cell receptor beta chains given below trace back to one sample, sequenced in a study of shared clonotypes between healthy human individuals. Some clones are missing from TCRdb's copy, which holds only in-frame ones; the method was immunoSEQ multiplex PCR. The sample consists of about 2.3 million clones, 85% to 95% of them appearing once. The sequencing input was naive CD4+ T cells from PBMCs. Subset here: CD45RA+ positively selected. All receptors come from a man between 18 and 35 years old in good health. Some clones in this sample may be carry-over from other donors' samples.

CDR3 protein: CASSVRQGLEQYF. The CDR3, as DNA: TGTGCCAGCAGCGTAAGACAGGGTTTGGAGCAGTACTTC. The chain is built from TRBV2 and TRBJ2-7, with 7 nucleotides matching TRBD1. The CDR3 is 13 amino acids. V gave up 6 bases and J gave up 7 bases; unmatched junction bases: 9. Germline V gene data show CDR1 as SNHLY and CDR2 as FYNNEI.

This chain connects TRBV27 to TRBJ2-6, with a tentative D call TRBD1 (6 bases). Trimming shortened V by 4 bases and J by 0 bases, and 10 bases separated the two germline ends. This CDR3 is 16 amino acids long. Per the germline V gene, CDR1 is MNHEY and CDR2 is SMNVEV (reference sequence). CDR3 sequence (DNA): TGTGCCAGCAGTTGGGACACCCTCTCTGGGGCCAACGTCCTGACTTTC. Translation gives CASSWDTLSGANVLTF.

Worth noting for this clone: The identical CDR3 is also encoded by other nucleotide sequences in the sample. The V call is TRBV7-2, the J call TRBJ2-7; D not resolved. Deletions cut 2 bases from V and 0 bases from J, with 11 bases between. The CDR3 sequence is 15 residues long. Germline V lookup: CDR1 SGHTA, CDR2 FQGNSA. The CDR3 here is CASSLSSTLSYEQYF. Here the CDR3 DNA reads TGTGCCAGCAGCTTAAGTTCAACCCTCTCCTACGAGCAGTACTTC.

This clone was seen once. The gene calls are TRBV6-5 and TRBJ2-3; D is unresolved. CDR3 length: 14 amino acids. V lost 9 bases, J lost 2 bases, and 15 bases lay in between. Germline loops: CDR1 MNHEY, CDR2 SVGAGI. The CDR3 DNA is TGTGCCAGTACGGCGAGAATGAACACAGATACGCAGTATTTT. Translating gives CASTARMNTDTQYF.

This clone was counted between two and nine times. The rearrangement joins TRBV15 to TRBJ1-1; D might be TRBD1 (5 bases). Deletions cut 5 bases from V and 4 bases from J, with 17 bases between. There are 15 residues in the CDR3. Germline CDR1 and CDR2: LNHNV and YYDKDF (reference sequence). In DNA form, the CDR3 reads TGTGCCACCAGCTTCCCGGGGGGAAGGGGCACTGAAGCTTTCTTT. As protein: CATSFPGGRGTEAFF.

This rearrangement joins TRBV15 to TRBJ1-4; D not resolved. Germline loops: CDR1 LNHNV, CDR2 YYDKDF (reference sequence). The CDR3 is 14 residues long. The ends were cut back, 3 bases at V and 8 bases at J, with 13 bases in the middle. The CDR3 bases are TGTGCCACCAGCAGGAGGACCGGATTCGAAAAACTGTTTTTT. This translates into CATSRRTGFEKLFF.

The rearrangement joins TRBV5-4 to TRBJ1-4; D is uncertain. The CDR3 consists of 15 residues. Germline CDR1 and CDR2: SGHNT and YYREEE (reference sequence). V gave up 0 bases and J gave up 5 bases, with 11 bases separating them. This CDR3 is CASSLAGGRNEKLFF. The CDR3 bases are TGTGCCAGCAGCTTGGCGGGAGGGAGGAATGAAAAACTGTTTTTT.

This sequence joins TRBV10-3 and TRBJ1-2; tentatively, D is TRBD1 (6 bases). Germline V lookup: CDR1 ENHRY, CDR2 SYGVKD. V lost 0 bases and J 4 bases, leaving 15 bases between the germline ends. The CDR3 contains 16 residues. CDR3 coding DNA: TGTGCCATCAGTGAGTCAGGAAGGGGGACGGGCTATGGCTACACCTTC. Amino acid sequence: CAISESGRGTGYGYTF.

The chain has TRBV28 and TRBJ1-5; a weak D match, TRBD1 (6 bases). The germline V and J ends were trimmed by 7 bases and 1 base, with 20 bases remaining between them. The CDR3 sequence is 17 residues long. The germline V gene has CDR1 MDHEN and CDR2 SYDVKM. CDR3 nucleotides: TGTGCCAGCACTTCGAATCCGGGGGCGCAAAGCAATCAGCCCCAGCATTTT. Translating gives CASTSNPGAQSNQPQHF. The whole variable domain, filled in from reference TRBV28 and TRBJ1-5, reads DVKVTQSSRYLVKRTGEKVFLECVQDMDHENMFWYRQDPGLGLRLIYFSYDVKMKEKGDIPEGYSVSREKKERFSLILESASTNQTSMYLCASTSNPGAQSNQPQHFGDGTRLSIL.

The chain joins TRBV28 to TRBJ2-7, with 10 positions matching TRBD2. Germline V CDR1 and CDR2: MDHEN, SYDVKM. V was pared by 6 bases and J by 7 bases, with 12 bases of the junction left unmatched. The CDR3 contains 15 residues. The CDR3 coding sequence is TGTGCCAGCAGGGGAAAAGCGGGAGGGCCGGGAGAGCAGTACTTC. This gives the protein CASRGKAGGPGEQYF. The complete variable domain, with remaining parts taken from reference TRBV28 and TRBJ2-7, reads DVKVTQSSRYLVKRTGEKVFLECVQDMDHENMFWYRQDPGLGLRLIYFSYDVKMKEKGDIPEGYSVSREKKERFSLILESASTNQTSMYLCASRGKAGGPGEQYFGPGTRLTVT.

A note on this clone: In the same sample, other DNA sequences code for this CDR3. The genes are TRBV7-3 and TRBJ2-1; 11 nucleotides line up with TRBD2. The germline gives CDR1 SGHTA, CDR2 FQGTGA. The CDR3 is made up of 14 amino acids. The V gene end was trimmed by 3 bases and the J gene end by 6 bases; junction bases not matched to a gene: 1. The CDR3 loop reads CASSLGTSGNEQFF. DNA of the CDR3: TGTGCCAGCAGCTTGGGGACTAGCGGCAATGAGCAGTTCTTC.

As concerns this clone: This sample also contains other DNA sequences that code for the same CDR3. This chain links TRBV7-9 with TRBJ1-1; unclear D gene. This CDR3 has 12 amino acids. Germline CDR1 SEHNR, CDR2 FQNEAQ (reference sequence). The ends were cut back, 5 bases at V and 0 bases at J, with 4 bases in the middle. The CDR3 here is CASSPMNTEAFF. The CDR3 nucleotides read TGTGCCAGCAGCCCGATGAACACTGAAGCTTTCTTT.

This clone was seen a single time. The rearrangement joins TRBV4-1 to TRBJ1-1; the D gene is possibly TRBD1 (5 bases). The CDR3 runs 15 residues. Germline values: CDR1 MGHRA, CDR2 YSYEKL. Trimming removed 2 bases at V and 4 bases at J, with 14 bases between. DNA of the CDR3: TGCGCCAGCAGCCAAATCGGTTGGGGGTTCACTGAAGCTTTCTTT. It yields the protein CASSQIGWGFTEAFF.

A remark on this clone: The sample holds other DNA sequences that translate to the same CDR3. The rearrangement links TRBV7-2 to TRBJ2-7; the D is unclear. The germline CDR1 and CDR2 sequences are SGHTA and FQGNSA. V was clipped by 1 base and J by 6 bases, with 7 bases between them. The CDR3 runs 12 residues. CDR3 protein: CASSLGLGEQYF. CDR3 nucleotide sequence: TGTGCCAGCAGCTTAGGCTTGGGCGAGCAGTACTTC.

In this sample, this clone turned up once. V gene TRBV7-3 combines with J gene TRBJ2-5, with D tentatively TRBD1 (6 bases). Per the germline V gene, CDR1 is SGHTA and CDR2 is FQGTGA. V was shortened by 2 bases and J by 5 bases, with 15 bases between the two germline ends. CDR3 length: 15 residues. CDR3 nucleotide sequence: TGTGCCAGCAGCTTAGGGGGCAGCCTAAGGGAGACCCAGTACTTC. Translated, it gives CASSLGGSLRETQYF.

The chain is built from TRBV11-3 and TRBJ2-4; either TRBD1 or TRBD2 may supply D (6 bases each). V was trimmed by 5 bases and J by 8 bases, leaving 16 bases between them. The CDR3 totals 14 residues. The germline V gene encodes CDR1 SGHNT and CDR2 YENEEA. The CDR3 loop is CASSRNREADIQYF. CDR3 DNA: TGTGCCAGCAGCCGAAACAGGGAGGCGGACATTCAGTACTTC.

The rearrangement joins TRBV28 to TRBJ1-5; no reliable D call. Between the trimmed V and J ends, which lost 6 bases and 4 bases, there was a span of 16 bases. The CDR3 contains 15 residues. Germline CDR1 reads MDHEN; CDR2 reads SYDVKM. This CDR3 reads CASSPRPSVNQPQHF. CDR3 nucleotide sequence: TGTGCCAGCAGCCCCCGACCTTCGGTAAATCAGCCCCAGCATTTT.

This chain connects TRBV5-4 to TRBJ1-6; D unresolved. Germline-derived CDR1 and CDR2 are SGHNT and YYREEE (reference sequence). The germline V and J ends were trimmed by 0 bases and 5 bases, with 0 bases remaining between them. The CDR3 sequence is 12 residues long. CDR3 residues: CASSLDNSPLHF. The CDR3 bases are TGTGCCAGCAGCTTGGATAATTCACCCCTCCACTTT.

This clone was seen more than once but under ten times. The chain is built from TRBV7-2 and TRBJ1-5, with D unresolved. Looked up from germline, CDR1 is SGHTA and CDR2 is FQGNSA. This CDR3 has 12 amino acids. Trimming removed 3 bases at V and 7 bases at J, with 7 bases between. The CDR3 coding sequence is TGTGCCAGCAGCTTCGGTTCGCAGCCCCAGCATTTT. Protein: CASSFGSQPQHF.